Reported below is one T cell receptor (beta chain). The target antigen is unknown. This sample was included in a study of beta chain features in type 1 diabetes. Study as a whole: Investigators examined 107,917,701 sorted cells across all samples. Study observations and caveats: Among all four CD4+ subsets, Type 1 diabetes patients had TCRB CDR3s that were moderately but significantly shorter.

As every portion of the isolated RNA was reverse transcribed, the sequencing read expressed TCRB transcripts. The data were produced by immunoSEQ multiplex PCR, yet TCRdb's version contains in-frame clones alone and is incomplete. The sample holds around 650,000 clones, under 15% seen once. This receptor was taken from a man aged 25-45 years with type 1 diabetes. Sequenced material: naive CD4+ T cells from blood.

CDR3 sequence reads: CASSPPTGTENNEQFF. Written as DNA, the CDR3 is TGTGCCAGCTCACCACCCACCGGGACAGAAAACAATGAGCAGTTCTTC. J is TRBJ2-1 and V is TRBV18; TRBD1 matches at 7 bases. J gave up 5 bases and V 0 bases, and 7 bases lay outside the gene matches. The CDR3 contains 16 residues. The V gene's germline CDR1 is KGHSH and CDR2 LQKENI.